This T cell receptor (beta chain) came from a study of blood T cells in healthy people across ages. The authors ran a second PCR of about 6 to 11 cycles using a sample-barcoded 5' primer and a J-beta primer mix. TCRdb reanalysed the 5' RACE reads using MiXCR and keeps one entry per CDR3 protein. This table holds about 1.4 million distinct CDR3 sequences, approximately 59% found once. The CDR3 totals 12 residues. V was pared by 6 bases and J by 4 bases, with 7 bases between. Germline V CDR1 and CDR2: MNHEY, SMNVEV (reference sequence). In each sample, at least 6.5 million PBMCs were isolated. Sequences were obtained from blood. This clonotype originated in a man younger than 30 in good health. The genes are TRBV27 and TRBJ1-5; tentatively, D is TRBD1 (6 bases). The CDR3 is CASRGQNQPQHF. The CDR3 nucleotides read TGTGCCAGCAGGGGACAAAATCAGCCCCAGCATTTT.